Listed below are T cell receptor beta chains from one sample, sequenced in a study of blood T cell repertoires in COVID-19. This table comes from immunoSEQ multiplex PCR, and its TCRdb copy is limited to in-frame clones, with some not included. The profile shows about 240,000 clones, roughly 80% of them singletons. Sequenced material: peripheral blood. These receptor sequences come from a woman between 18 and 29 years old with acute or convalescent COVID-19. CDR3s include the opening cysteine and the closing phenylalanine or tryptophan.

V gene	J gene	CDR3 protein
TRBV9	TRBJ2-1	CASSVGLAGGNEQFF
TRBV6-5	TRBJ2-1	CASSLVGLGYNEQFF
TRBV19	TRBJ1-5	CASSPKDRSNQPQHF
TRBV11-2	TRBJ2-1	CASSFGLAGGIVNEQFF
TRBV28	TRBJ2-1	CATLHRTSGSKNEQFF
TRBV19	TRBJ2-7	CASSGDRGLYEQYF
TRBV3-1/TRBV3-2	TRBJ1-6	CASSQVGGGSPLHF
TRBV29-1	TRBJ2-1	CSGDRRSYNEQFF
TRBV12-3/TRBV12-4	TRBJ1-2	CASSPQGRNGYTF
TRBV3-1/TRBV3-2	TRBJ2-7	CASSQGGVGSYEQYF
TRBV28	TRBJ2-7	CASTWAGGRTSGGTSYEQYF
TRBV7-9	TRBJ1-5	CASSLAGGENQPQHF
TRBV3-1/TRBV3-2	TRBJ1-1	CASSQVVSRSSYEAFF
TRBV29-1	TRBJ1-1	CSAGEGGTVMNTEAFF
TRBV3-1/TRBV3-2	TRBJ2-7	CASSQFLGYEQYF
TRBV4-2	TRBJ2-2	CASSQGFGAGANTGELFF
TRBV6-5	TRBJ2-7	CASSYRGLDEQYF
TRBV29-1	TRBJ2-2	CSVPTGVAGELFF
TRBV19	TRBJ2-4	CASRLGSENIQYF
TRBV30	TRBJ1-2	CAWSTGGSGYTF
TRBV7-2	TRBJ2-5	CASSRETGGVSETQYF
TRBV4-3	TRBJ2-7	CASSQLAGDYEQYF
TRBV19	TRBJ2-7	CASSIRGTSYEQYF
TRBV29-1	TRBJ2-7	CSVDLGTGAYEQYF
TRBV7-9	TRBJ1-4	CASSSQLTINEKLFF
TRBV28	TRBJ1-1	CASSAGQENTEAFF
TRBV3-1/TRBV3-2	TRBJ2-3	CASSQVAGAGTDTQYF
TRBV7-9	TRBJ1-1	CASSLRTGWTEAFF
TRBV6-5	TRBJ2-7	CASRSLGQQSYEQYF